The 22 T cell receptor beta chains reported below all come from one sample, sequenced in a study of blood T cell repertoires in COVID-19. Assay used: immunoSEQ multiplex PCR; TCRdb lists only in-frame clones, some missing. This table holds 250,000 to 400,000 clones, approximately 90% found once. The source material was peripheral blood. The receptors stem from a woman in her twenties or thirties with COVID-19, enrolled during active disease.

V usage is TRBV3-1 (or the pseudogene TRBV3-2) and J usage is TRBJ1-6, with D possibly matching TRBD1 (5 bases). This CDR3 comprises 13 residues. V lost 0 bases to trimming and J lost 13 bases, with 10 bases between them. Germline lookup yields CDR1 LGHDT and CDR2 YNNKEL (reference sequence). In DNA form, the CDR3 reads TGTGCCAGCAGCCAAGATTCGGGGGGGCCCCTCCACTTT. It translates to CASSQDSGGPLHF.

V gene TRBV9 combines with J gene TRBJ1-1, with 7 bases fitting TRBD1. V lost 5 bases and J lost 0; bases outside the gene matches: 10. Looked up from germline, CDR1 is SGDLS and CDR2 is YYNGEE. The CDR3 extends over 16 amino acids. The DNA of the CDR3 is TGTGCCAGCAGACCCGGGACAGAAGAGATGAACACTGAAGCTTTCTTT. This gives the protein CASRPGTEEMNTEAFF.

V and J are TRBV19 and TRBJ1-1; 8 positions agree with TRBD1. The CDR3 runs 14 residues. Per the germline V gene, CDR1 is LNHDA and CDR2 is SQIVND (reference sequence). Germline trimming cut 10 bases from V and 1 base from J; bases unmatched to any gene: 8. For the CDR3, the DNA is TGTGCCACCACTCCAGGGGGCTGGAACACTGAAGCTTTCTTT. This codes for CATTPGGWNTEAFF.

CDR3 in amino acids: CASSESPGGGYTF. CDR3 DNA sequence: TGCGCCAGCAGTGAGTCTCCAGGGGGCGGCTACACCTTC. The gene calls are TRBV10-2 and TRBJ1-2; 8 bases line up with TRBD1. Germline CDR1 is WSHSY and CDR2 is SAAADI. The CDR3 runs to 13 residues. The V gene end was trimmed by 0 bases and the J gene end by 8 bases; junction bases not matched to a gene: 2.

The chain carries TRBV21-1 and TRBJ1-5; TRBD1, the D gene given by the table, was not confirmed from the DNA. TRBV21-1 corresponds to a pseudogene. The CDR3 covers 16 residues. DNA for the CDR3: TGTGCCAGCAGCACGAGACATCCGGAAGGCAATCAGCCCCAGCATTTT. It yields the protein CASSTRHPEGNQPQHF.

The V gene is TRBV29-1, the J gene TRBJ2-3, with D possibly TRBD1 on 5 matching bases. Germline values: CDR1 SQVTM, CDR2 ANQGSEA. V was clipped by 3 bases and J by 2 bases, with 12 bases between them. The CDR3 runs to 14 residues. CDR3 in amino acids: CSVESPGNTDTQYF. CDR3 nucleotides: TGCAGCGTTGAGAGTCCAGGGAACACAGATACGCAGTATTTT.

The chain recombines TRBV7-6 with TRBJ2-3, with 11 nucleotides matching TRBD2. V dropped 5 bases and J dropped 4; count of bases not matched to a gene: 8. Germline CDR1 SGHVS, CDR2 FNYEAQ. CDR3 length equals 16 residues. The CDR3 DNA sequence: TGTGCCAGCAGCCTACGACTAGCGGGGTTCGCAGATACGCAGTATTTT. Translation gives CASSLRLAGFADTQYF.

The J gene is TRBJ2-7, the V gene TRBV18; D unresolved. Trimming removed 3 bases from V and 4 bases from J, with 13 bases in between. Per germline, CDR1 KGHSH and CDR2 LQKENI. This CDR3 spans 14 amino acids. The CDR3 loop reads CASSPTGSPYEQYV. CDR3 sequence (DNA): TGTGCCAGCTCACCCACCGGGTCCCCGTACGAGCAGTACGTC.

This chain joins TRBV9 and TRBJ1-6; no definite D call. Per the germline V gene, CDR1 is SGDLS and CDR2 is YYNGEE. The CDR3 runs 16 residues. Trimming stripped 4 bases from V and 7 bases from J, with 18 bases between. DNA for the CDR3: TGTGCCAGCAGCCTTACGCACCAAGTCCGGAATTCACCCCTCCACTTT. It is translated as CASSLTHQVRNSPLHF.

The chain links TRBV19 to TRBJ2-3; 11 bases are a match to TRBD2. Losses at the gene ends were 9 bases for V and 3 bases for J; bases not matched to a gene: 11. This CDR3 has 16 residues. CDR1 and CDR2 (germline): LNHDA, SQIVND (reference sequence). The chain's CDR3 is CASQGDLAGGTDTQYF. Written as DNA, the CDR3 is TGTGCCAGCCAAGGGGATTTAGCGGGGGGGACAGATACGCAGTATTTT.

The chain employs TRBV5-6 and TRBJ2-5, with D perhaps TRBD1 (7 bases). There are 15 residues in the CDR3. The V and J ends lost 3 bases and 2 bases respectively, with 14 bases between them. Per the germline V gene, CDR1 is SGHDT and CDR2 is YYEEEE. The CDR3 DNA reads as TGTGCCAGCAGCTCGCGGGGACAGCCTCAAGAGACCCAGTACTTC. This gives the protein CASSSRGQPQETQYF. Complete variable domain (other parts from reference TRBV5-6 and TRBJ2-5): DAGVTQSPTHLIKTRGQQVTLRCSPKSGHDTVSWYQQALGQGPQFIFQYYEEEERQRGNFPDRFSGHQFPNYSSELNVNALLLGDSALYLCASSSRGQPQETQYFGPGTRLLVL.

The CDR3 spells CASSPLTGGRTEAFF. The CDR3 bases are TGCGCCAGCAGCCCCTTGACAGGGGGCAGGACTGAAGCTTTCTTT. The chain combines TRBV4-1 with TRBJ1-1; 10 nucleotides agree with TRBD1. CDR1 and CDR2 (germline): MGHRA, YSYEKL. The CDR3 length is 15 residues. V was pared by 4 bases and J by 5 bases, with 7 bases of the junction left unmatched.

The chain combines TRBV24-1 with TRBJ2-3; 7 positions agree with TRBD1. The CDR3 has 18 amino acids. Looked up from germline, CDR1 is KGHDR and CDR2 is SFDVKD. V shed 4 bases and J 2 bases; nucleotides not matched to a gene: 14. The CDR3 sequence: CATSEYPRGPFSTDTQYF. The CDR3 DNA is TGTGCCACCAGTGAATACCCTAGGGGGCCCTTTTCCACAGATACGCAGTATTTT.

This chain links TRBV4-2 with TRBJ2-5; 11 bases match TRBD2. Trimming cost V 0 bases and J 2 bases; bases outside gene matches: 2. Germline assignment: CDR1 LGHNA and CDR2 YNFKEQ. This CDR3 is built from 16 residues. CDR3 sequence reads: CASSQDSGGVQETQYF. The DNA for the CDR3 is TGTGCCAGCAGCCAAGATAGCGGGGGGGTTCAAGAGACCCAGTACTTC.

The chain couples TRBV4-1 to TRBJ1-3; 9 positions match TRBD1. J was trimmed by 4 bases and V by 2 bases; bases with no gene match: 6. The CDR3 is made up of 16 amino acids. CDR1 is MGHRA and CDR2 is YSYEKL in the germline V gene. DNA of the CDR3: TGCGCCAGCAGCCAACAACCGGGACAGGGAGGAAACACCATATATTTT. Protein: CASSQQPGQGGNTIYF.

The chain uses TRBV27 and TRBJ1-4; TRBD1 matches at 9 bases. Germline CDR1 is MNHEY and CDR2 is SMNVEV (reference sequence). V lost 3 bases to trimming and J lost 8 bases; unmatched junction nucleotides: 4. CDR3 size: 14 residues. CDR3 residues: CASSLGGQGEKLFF. CDR3 nucleotide sequence: TGTGCCAGCAGTTTGGGTGGACAGGGGGAAAAACTGTTTTTT.

The chain couples TRBV19 to TRBJ1-2; D is possibly TRBD1 (6 bases). Per germline, CDR1 LNHDA and CDR2 SQIVND (reference sequence). The CDR3 length is 13 residues. Trimming removed 3 bases at V and 6 bases at J, with 11 bases between. The DNA of the CDR3 is TGTGCCAGTAGTATCGGAGGGGGGGATGGCTACACCTTC. Protein: CASSIGGGDGYTF.

V and J are TRBV15 and TRBJ2-7, with no clear D. CDR3 length: 13 residues. Trimming took off 0 bases at V and 3 bases at J, with 6 bases between the two ends. Germline CDR1 is LNHNV and CDR2 is YYDKDF (reference sequence). The CDR3 region is CATSRDLVYEQYF. The CDR3 region has the DNA TGTGCCACCAGCAGAGATCTTGTCTACGAGCAGTACTTC.

The CDR3 DNA reads TGTGCCAGCAGCCAACTGACAGATTTTAACTATGGCTACACCTTC. This sequence encodes CASSQLTDFNYGYTF. The V call is TRBV3-1 (or the pseudogene TRBV3-2), the J call TRBJ1-2; TRBD1 is a possible D gene (5 bases). Trimming pared 2 bases from V and 1 base from J, leaving 11 bases between. The CDR3 extends over 15 amino acids. CDR1 LGHDT and CDR2 YNNKEL come from the germline V gene (reference sequence).

The chain carries TRBV4-1 and TRBJ2-2; TRBD1 is a possible D gene (5 bases). CDR1 is MGHRA and CDR2 is YSYEKL in the germline V gene. CDR3 length: 17 amino acids. V dropped 1 base and J dropped 0 bases, with 12 bases sitting between them. The CDR3 coding sequence is TGCGCCAGCAGCCAAGTCAGGGCAGAGACGAACACCGGGGAGCTGTTTTTT. This encodes CASSQVRAETNTGELFF.

This clone showed up just a few times. The chain combines TRBV4-3 with TRBJ2-7; D perhaps matches TRBD2 (6 bases). Germline V lookup: CDR1 LGHNA, CDR2 YSLEER. Between the trimmed V and J ends, which lost 3 bases and 4 bases, there was a span of 16 bases. CDR3 length equals 15 residues. The CDR3 sequence is CASSQASGGKYEQYF. CDR3 bases: TGCGCCAGCAGCCAGGCCTCCGGGGGTAAATACGAGCAGTACTTC.

The chain links TRBV5-4 to TRBJ2-7, with a possible D match to TRBD1 (5 bases). V lost 4 bases and J 2 bases, leaving 16 bases between the germline ends. Looked up from germline, CDR1 is SGHNT and CDR2 is YYREEE (reference sequence). The CDR3 is made up of 15 amino acids. In nucleotides, the CDR3 is TGTGCCAGCAGCCATCAGGGAAGTCGGACCTACGAGCAGTACGTC. Translating gives CASSHQGSRTYEQYV.